The 9 T cell receptor beta chains listed next were all sequenced from one sample in a study of T cell changes during pregnancy in multiple sclerosis. Libraries were prepared by immunoSEQ multiplex PCR; TCRdb keeps only in-frame clonotypes and omits some of them. The data show about 97,000 clones, with 90% seen just once and approximately 0.8% held by the top ten. The sample was peripheral blood, taken in the second trimester of pregnancy. Every receptor here comes from a female donor in good health, enrolled as a control in a pregnancy study.

V gene TRBV5-4 combines with J gene TRBJ1-6; 10 bases are a match to TRBD1. CDR3 size: 16 residues. With 3 bases clipped from V and 13 bases from J, the junction kept 13 bases outside the gene matches. Germline CDR1 and CDR2: SGHNT and YYREEE (reference sequence). The CDR3 reads CASSWTDRGRLAPLHF. CDR3 DNA: TGTGCCAGCAGCTGGACGGACAGGGGGAGGCTAGCTCCCCTCCACTTT.

The J gene is TRBJ2-3, the V gene TRBV11-2; a weak D match, TRBD1 (6 bases). This CDR3 contains 16 residues. Germline V lookup: CDR1 SGHAT, CDR2 FQNNGV. Trimming removed 0 bases from V and 4 bases from J, with 14 bases in between. The DNA for the CDR3 is TGTGCCAGCAGCTTAGATCCATTGAAGGGGGCAGATACGCAGTATTTT. Its protein is CASSLDPLKGADTQYF.

The chain combines TRBV18 with TRBJ1-4, with D possibly matching TRBD1 (5 bases). The CDR3 covers 13 residues. Per germline, CDR1 KGHSH and CDR2 LQKENI. Trimming pared 4 bases from V and 4 bases from J, leaving 7 bases between. The CDR3 sequence: CASSQGFNEKLFF. CDR3 DNA sequence: TGTGCCAGCTCACAGGGGTTTAATGAAAAACTGTTTTTT.

This chain joins TRBV6-5 and TRBJ2-7; the match to TRBD1 covers 7 bases. CDR3 length: 15 residues. Per germline, CDR1 MNHEY and CDR2 SVGAGI. Trimming took 2 bases from V and 3 from J; bases not matched to a gene: 7. The CDR3 DNA follows: TGTGCCAGCAGTTACACACGGGACAGTAACTACGAGCAGTACTTC. As protein: CASSYTRDSNYEQYF.

This clone was observed once. The chain uses TRBV7-9 and TRBJ1-1; no clear D gene. Trimming took 5 bases from V and 0 from J, leaving 13 bases between them. The CDR3 has 15 amino acids. Germline CDR1 SEHNR, CDR2 FQNEAQ (reference sequence). CDR3 sequence (DNA): TGTGCCAGCAGCCAACCTCGGTCCTTGAACACTGAAGCTTTCTTT. It is translated as CASSQPRSLNTEAFF. Full variable domain (remainder filled in from reference TRBV7-9 and TRBJ1-1): DTGVSQNPRHKITKRGQNVTFRCDPISEHNRLYWYRQTLGQGPEFLTYFQNEAQLEKSRLLSDRFSAERPKGSFSTLEIQRTEQGDSAMYLCASSQPRSLNTEAFFGQGTRLTVV.

This sequence joins TRBV19 and TRBJ2-3; a possible D gene is TRBD2 (6 bases). The germline CDR1 and CDR2 sequences are LNHDA and SQIVND (reference sequence). The V end was cut by 4 bases, the J end by 0 bases, with 14 bases between. The CDR3 is 16 residues long. This CDR3 reads CASSRALAPSTDTQYF. The CDR3 DNA follows: TGTGCCAGTAGTAGGGCTCTAGCGCCGAGCACAGATACGCAGTATTTT.

The J gene is TRBJ2-7, the V gene TRBV28, with 8 positions matching TRBD1. The CDR3 length is 13 residues. V shed 11 bases, J shed 6 bases, and the junction held 12 bases outside the gene matches. CDR1 is MDHEN, CDR2 SYDVKM, per germline. CDR3 nucleotides: TGTGCCTCGGGGCCCGGACAGGGAGGCGAGCAGTACTTC. The encoded protein is CASGPGQGGEQYF.

The chain joins TRBV19 to TRBJ2-3; 7 bases are shared with TRBD1. The CDR3 totals 14 residues. The germline CDR1 and CDR2 sequences are LNHDA and SQIVND (reference sequence). With V trimmed by 4 bases and J by 2 bases, 3 bases remained unmatched. The CDR3 region has the DNA TGTGCCAGTAGTAGACAGGGAACCACAGATACGCAGTATTTT. Translation gives CASSRQGTTDTQYF.

This chain uses TRBV6-1 with TRBJ1-4; D may be TRBD1 (6 bases). This CDR3 has 15 residues. Trimming removed 7 bases at V and 0 bases at J, with 12 bases between. The germline CDR1 and CDR2 sequences are MNHNS and SASEGT. CDR3 protein: CASMKGDATNEKLFF. The CDR3 DNA reads TGTGCCAGCATGAAGGGGGACGCAACTAATGAAAAACTGTTTTTT.